Listed below are T cell receptor beta chains from one sample, sequenced in a study of tumor T cells in aggressive B-cell lymphoma. TCRdb's table, derived via immunoSEQ multiplex PCR, lists solely in-frame clones and lacks some. This sample yields approximately 6,600 clones, of which approximately 91% are seen a single time; 2.5% to 4% belongs to the top ten. The sample was tumor tissue. The receptors were sampled from an adult with diffuse large B cell lymphoma. Some clones in this sample may be carry-over from other donors' samples. The CDR3 runs from the conserved cysteine through the conserved F or W. A D gene is named only where the DNA matches it firmly. Where a row states a size, it is once, few, many or the class of an expanded clone; other rows omit it.

j_gene: TRBJ2-7; d_gene: TRBD2; abundance: -; v_gene: TRBV9; CDR3nt: TGTGCCAGCAGCGTAGGCGGGAGCGCCTCCTACGAGCAGTACTTC; CDR3aa: CASSVGGSASYEQYF
j_gene: TRBJ1-6; d_gene: -; abundance: -; v_gene: TRBV4-1; CDR3nt: TGCGCCAGCAGCCAAGCTGCACAGTATAATTCACCCCTCCACTTT; CDR3aa: CASSQAAQYNSPLHF
j_gene: TRBJ1-2; d_gene: -; abundance: -; v_gene: TRBV27; CDR3nt: TGTGCCAGCAGTTTATCGGCGGTGGAGGGGAGGATTTACTATGGCTACACCTTC; CDR3aa: CASSLSAVEGRIYYGYTF
j_gene: TRBJ1-4; d_gene: -; abundance: large; v_gene: TRBV7-9; CDR3nt: TGTGCCAGCAGCCCTACCGGGACAACTAATGAAAAACTGTTTTTT; CDR3aa: CASSPTGTTNEKLFF
j_gene: TRBJ1-2; d_gene: -; abundance: -; v_gene: TRBV18; CDR3nt: TGTGCCAGCTCACCGCAAGGGAGGACTAACTATGGCTACACCTTC; CDR3aa: CASSPQGRTNYGYTF
j_gene: TRBJ2-3; d_gene: TRBD2; abundance: -; v_gene: TRBV7-2; CDR3nt: TGTGCCAGCAGCTTAGGACTAGCGAACACAGATACGCAGTATTTT; CDR3aa: CASSLGLANTDTQYF
j_gene: TRBJ2-1; d_gene: TRBD2; abundance: -; v_gene: TRBV9; CDR3nt: TGTGCCAGCAGCGTAGGTAGCGGGGGAGGCGATGAGCAGTTCTTC; CDR3aa: CASSVGSGGGDEQFF
j_gene: TRBJ2-7; d_gene: TRBD1; abundance: -; v_gene: TRBV4-1; CDR3nt: TGCGCCAGCAGCCTCAGGGGGACAGATGAGGGGGTCGAGCAGTACTTC; CDR3aa: CASSLRGTDEGVEQYF
j_gene: TRBJ2-3; d_gene: TRBD2; abundance: -; v_gene: TRBV27; CDR3nt: TGTGCCAGCAGTTTGACTAGCGGGGGGGCCTGGGCAGATACGCAGTATTTT; CDR3aa: CASSLTSGGAWADTQYF
j_gene: TRBJ2-6; d_gene: -; abundance: -; v_gene: TRBV5-1; CDR3nt: TGCGCCAGCAGTCAGGGCTCTGGGGCCAACGTCCTGACTTTC; CDR3aa: CASSQGSGANVLTF
j_gene: TRBJ2-1; d_gene: TRBD1; abundance: few; v_gene: TRBV6-5; CDR3nt: TGTGCCAGCAGATACCGGGACAGGCTACACAATGAGCAGTTCTTC; CDR3aa: CASRYRDRLHNEQFF
j_gene: TRBJ2-1; d_gene: TRBD2; abundance: few; v_gene: TRBV29-1; CDR3nt: TGCAGCGTTACGGGGGGATTAGCGTCCTACAATGAGCAGTTCTTC; CDR3aa: CSVTGGLASYNEQFF
j_gene: TRBJ2-5; d_gene: -; abundance: -; v_gene: TRBV7-9; CDR3nt: TGTGCCAGCAGCTTAATCCTTTTAGAGACCCAGTACTTC; CDR3aa: CASSLILLETQYF
j_gene: TRBJ1-2; d_gene: -; abundance: -; v_gene: TRBV18; CDR3nt: TGTGCCAGCTCACAACAAGAGAAAGCGGGCTATGGCTACACCTTC; CDR3aa: CASSQQEKAGYGYTF
j_gene: TRBJ1-5; d_gene: -; abundance: few; v_gene: TRBV2; CDR3nt: TGTGCAAGCGCCCCAGGCCTTGGTAATCAGCCCCAGCATTTT; CDR3aa: CASAPGLGNQPQHF
j_gene: TRBJ2-7; d_gene: -; abundance: -; v_gene: TRBV11-2; CDR3nt: TGTGCCAGCAGCTTAGTTGGGGCTTCCTACGAGCAGTACTTC; CDR3aa: CASSLVGASYEQYF
j_gene: TRBJ2-3; d_gene: TRBD2; abundance: -; v_gene: TRBV5-4; CDR3nt: TGTGCCAGCAGCTTGGCCAAGGGACTAGTGGTTGATACGCAGTATTTT; CDR3aa: CASSLAKGLVVDTQYF
j_gene: TRBJ2-7; d_gene: -; abundance: -; v_gene: TRBV9; CDR3nt: TGTGCCAGCAGCGTAGAGACGAGGTCCTACGAGCAGTACTTC; CDR3aa: CASSVETRSYEQYF
j_gene: TRBJ1-5; d_gene: -; abundance: -; v_gene: TRBV6-4; CDR3nt: TGTGCCAGCAGTGACAGGAGAGGGCAGCCCCAGCATTTT; CDR3aa: CASSDRRGQPQHF
j_gene: TRBJ2-7; d_gene: -; abundance: -; v_gene: TRBV11-3; CDR3nt: TGTGCCAGCAGCGGTGACAGGAGGCAGGGGCGCGAGCAGTACTTC; CDR3aa: CASSGDRRQGREQYF
j_gene: TRBJ2-5; d_gene: TRBD2; abundance: once; v_gene: TRBV28; CDR3nt: TGTGCCGGCAGTTGGGGGGGGGAAGAGACCCAGTACTTC; CDR3aa: CAGSWGGEETQYF
j_gene: TRBJ2-7; d_gene: -; abundance: -; v_gene: TRBV7-2; CDR3nt: TGTGCCAGCACGACCTTTTACGACAGTACTGAGCAGTACTTC; CDR3aa: CASTTFYDSTEQYF
j_gene: TRBJ2-3; d_gene: TRBD2; abundance: -; v_gene: TRBV14; CDR3nt: TGTGCCAGCAGTCCAAGATATGGAGGGGAGGGGACAGATACGCAGTATTTT; CDR3aa: CASSPRYGGEGTDTQYF
j_gene: TRBJ2-7; d_gene: TRBD1; abundance: -; v_gene: TRBV4-3; CDR3nt: TGCGCCAGCAGCCTCTCACCTGGACAGGGGAACGAGCAGTACTTC; CDR3aa: CASSLSPGQGNEQYF
j_gene: TRBJ1-2; d_gene: TRBD1; abundance: -; v_gene: TRBV28; CDR3nt: TGTGCCAGCTCGACAGGGGGGAACTATGGCTACACCTTC; CDR3aa: CASSTGGNYGYTF
j_gene: TRBJ1-2; d_gene: TRBD1; abundance: -; v_gene: TRBV7-2; CDR3nt: TGTGCCAGCAGCCCCGGACAGGGTCGGGGCTACACCTTC; CDR3aa: CASSPGQGRGYTF
j_gene: TRBJ2-5; d_gene: TRBD2; abundance: -; v_gene: TRBV28; CDR3nt: TGTGCCAGCAGCTTTAGCGGGGGGGCGGAGACCCAGTACTTC; CDR3aa: CASSFSGGAETQYF
j_gene: TRBJ2-7; d_gene: TRBD2; abundance: few; v_gene: TRBV5-4; CDR3nt: TGTGCCAGCAGCTTGACTAGCGGGGCCTACGAGCAGTACTTC; CDR3aa: CASSLTSGAYEQYF
j_gene: TRBJ1-1; d_gene: -; abundance: -; v_gene: TRBV30; CDR3nt: TGTGCCTGGAGTGTTTATACGGGGAACACTGAAGCTTTCTTT; CDR3aa: CAWSVYTGNTEAFF
j_gene: TRBJ2-1; d_gene: -; abundance: -; v_gene: TRBV2; CDR3nt: TGTGCCAGCAGTCCCTCGGACGGGGGGCGGAAGCAGTTCTTC; CDR3aa: CASSPSDGGRKQFF
j_gene: TRBJ1-1; d_gene: -; abundance: once; v_gene: TRBV29-1; CDR3nt: TGCAGCGTTGAAGAGCCAGCGGTTGAAGCTTTCTTT; CDR3aa: CSVEEPAVEAFF
j_gene: TRBJ2-2; d_gene: -; abundance: once; v_gene: TRBV9; CDR3nt: TGTGCCAGCAGTAGAAACAGGGCGGCCGGGGAGCTGTTTTTT; CDR3aa: CASSRNRAAGELFF
j_gene: TRBJ2-3; d_gene: TRBD2; abundance: -; v_gene: TRBV6-1; CDR3nt: TGTGCCAGCAGTGGTGTACTAGCGGGGTCAGATACGCAGTATTTT; CDR3aa: CASSGVLAGSDTQYF
j_gene: TRBJ1-1; d_gene: -; abundance: -; v_gene: TRBV27; CDR3nt: TGTGCCAGCAGTTTACAGGGGCGCCCCGCCGAAGCTTTCTTT; CDR3aa: CASSLQGRPAEAFF
j_gene: TRBJ2-1; d_gene: -; abundance: -; v_gene: TRBV6-5; CDR3nt: TGTGCCAGCTTTCCAGGGACCTACAATGAGCAGTTCTTC; CDR3aa: CASFPGTYNEQFF
j_gene: TRBJ2-3; d_gene: -; abundance: -; v_gene: TRBV4-3; CDR3nt: TGCGCCAGCAGCTTCGGGACTTCTAGCACAGATACGCAGTATTTT; CDR3aa: CASSFGTSSTDTQYF
j_gene: TRBJ2-2; d_gene: -; abundance: once; v_gene: TRBV18; CDR3nt: TGTGCCAGCTCACCCCTCGAAAAGGGGGACATCGGGGAGCTGTTTTTT; CDR3aa: CASSPLEKGDIGELFF
j_gene: TRBJ1-6; d_gene: TRBD1; abundance: once; v_gene: TRBV7-6; CDR3nt: TGTGCCAGCAGCTTAACAGGGGGCGCCGGGTCACCCCTCCACTTT; CDR3aa: CASSLTGGAGSPLHF
j_gene: TRBJ1-2; d_gene: TRBD1; abundance: few; v_gene: TRBV28; CDR3nt: TGTGCCAGCAGTTTATTTACAGGGGGCGTGAATGGCTACACCTTC; CDR3aa: CASSLFTGGVNGYTF
j_gene: TRBJ1-3; d_gene: TRBD1; abundance: -; v_gene: TRBV18; CDR3nt: TGTGCCAGCTCACCAGTGTCAGGGGGCCTCAACACCATATATTTT; CDR3aa: CASSPVSGGLNTIYF
j_gene: TRBJ2-5; d_gene: -; abundance: -; v_gene: TRBV12-5; CDR3nt: TGTGCTAGTGGTTTGAGTCCCGGGGAGACCCAGTACTTC; CDR3aa: CASGLSPGETQYF
j_gene: TRBJ1-1; d_gene: -; abundance: -; v_gene: TRBV6-4; CDR3nt: TGTGCCAGCAGACCAGATGAAGCTTTCTTT; CDR3aa: CASRPDEAFF
j_gene: TRBJ2-7; d_gene: TRBD1; abundance: -; v_gene: TRBV2; CDR3nt: TGTGCCAGCAGCGACCGGGACAGGGGTCTGTACGAGCAGTACTTC; CDR3aa: CASSDRDRGLYEQYF
j_gene: TRBJ2-7; d_gene: -; abundance: -; v_gene: TRBV7-2; CDR3nt: TGTGCCAGCAGCTCGTCTCGGGAGCGTTACTACGAGCAGTACTTC; CDR3aa: CASSSSRERYYEQYF
j_gene: TRBJ1-5; d_gene: -; abundance: -; v_gene: TRBV27; CDR3nt: TGTGCCAGCAGTTTCTCAGGGGAAAACCAGCCCCAGCATTTT; CDR3aa: CASSFSGENQPQHF
j_gene: TRBJ2-5; d_gene: -; abundance: -; v_gene: TRBV4-2; CDR3nt: TGTGCCAGCAGCCAAGGTTCCCAGGGGAAGGCGGAGACCCAGTACTTC; CDR3aa: CASSQGSQGKAETQYF
j_gene: TRBJ1-1; d_gene: -; abundance: -; v_gene: TRBV6-5; CDR3nt: TGTGCCAGCACAGGGAACACTGAAGCTTTCTTT; CDR3aa: CASTGNTEAFF
j_gene: TRBJ2-1; d_gene: TRBD2; abundance: -; v_gene: TRBV7-3; CDR3nt: TGTGCCAGCAGCCCCCTTACTTATGGTCTAGCGGGAGTAGACAATGAGCAGTTCTTC; CDR3aa: CASSPLTYGLAGVDNEQFF
j_gene: TRBJ1-4; d_gene: -; abundance: -; v_gene: TRBV4-3; CDR3nt: TGCGCCAGCAGCCAAGGGGCGGGGGCTATGTCGACTAATGAAAAACTGTTTTTT; CDR3aa: CASSQGAGAMSTNEKLFF
j_gene: TRBJ2-1; d_gene: TRBD1; abundance: once; v_gene: TRBV5-1; CDR3nt: TGCGCCAGCAGCTTCCACGGGACAGGGGGCTCGAATGAGCAGTTCTTC; CDR3aa: CASSFHGTGGSNEQFF
j_gene: TRBJ1-1; d_gene: -; abundance: -; v_gene: TRBV10-3; CDR3nt: TGTGCCATCAGTGACCCGGGACTTACTGAAGCTTTCTTT; CDR3aa: CAISDPGLTEAFF
j_gene: TRBJ2-5; d_gene: -; abundance: -; v_gene: TRBV4-2; CDR3nt: TGTGCCAGCAGCCAAGATGGAACGGGTAAAGAGACCCAGTACTTC; CDR3aa: CASSQDGTGKETQYF
j_gene: TRBJ1-1; d_gene: TRBD1; abundance: -; v_gene: TRBV27; CDR3nt: TGTGCCAGCAGTTTCACGACAGGGGTAGCTTTCTTT; CDR3aa: CASSFTTGVAFF
j_gene: TRBJ2-6; d_gene: -; abundance: -; v_gene: TRBV5-1; CDR3nt: TGCGCCAGCAGCCCAAACGGAGGAGGGGCCGGGGCCAACGTCCTGACTTTC; CDR3aa: CASSPNGGGAGANVLTF
j_gene: TRBJ2-7; d_gene: TRBD2; abundance: few; v_gene: TRBV28; CDR3nt: TGTGCCAGCAGCTCTGTAGCGGGAGTTGAGTACGAGCAGTACTTC; CDR3aa: CASSSVAGVEYEQYF
j_gene: TRBJ1-3; d_gene: TRBD1; abundance: -; v_gene: TRBV5-1; CDR3nt: TGCGCCAGCAAGGAGACAGGGGCCGGAAACACCATATATTTT; CDR3aa: CASKETGAGNTIYF
j_gene: TRBJ2-3; d_gene: -; abundance: -; v_gene: TRBV5-4; CDR3nt: TGTGCCAGCAGCACGACTATCACAGATACGCAGTATTTT; CDR3aa: CASSTTITDTQYF